This is a list of T cell receptor beta chains from one sample in a study of blood T cell repertoires in COVID-19. TCRdb keeps only in-frame clones here, not all; method: immunoSEQ multiplex PCR. The repertoire consists of 310,000 or so clones, with about 91% occurring once and the leading ten covering 9.5% to 10%. What was sequenced was peripheral blood. These receptors all stem from a man aged 25-45 years with COVID-19, enrolled during active disease. The CDR3 runs from the conserved cysteine through the conserved F or W. Fields, in order: J gene, CDR3 length, clone size, V gene, CDR3 protein. Clone size, where shown, is once, few, many, or a class for clones that have expanded.

j_gene: TRBJ2-7
len: 11
abundance: NA
v_gene: TRBV20-1
CDR3aa: CSAFGRGAQYF

j_gene: TRBJ1-5
len: 15
abundance: NA
v_gene: TRBV28
CDR3aa: CASTPQGARSQPQHF

j_gene: TRBJ1-2
len: 13
abundance: few
v_gene: TRBV9
CDR3aa: CASSLRSQSTHTF

j_gene: TRBJ2-1
len: 14
abundance: NA
v_gene: TRBV28
CDR3aa: CASSLQARTSGLIF

j_gene: TRBJ2-1
len: 17
abundance: once
v_gene: TRBV7-2
CDR3aa: CASSLGSGTGYEDEQFF

j_gene: TRBJ1-2
len: 15
abundance: NA
v_gene: TRBV19
CDR3aa: CASSTGQGRVYGYTF

j_gene: TRBJ2-7
len: 20
abundance: NA
v_gene: TRBV10-3
CDR3aa: CAISEPRWTALAGNPYEQYF

j_gene: TRBJ2-7
len: 14
abundance: few
v_gene: TRBV10-3
CDR3aa: CAISGTGHSYEQYF

j_gene: TRBJ1-1
len: 13
abundance: NA
v_gene: TRBV11-3
CDR3aa: CASSLFRTAEAFF

j_gene: TRBJ1-3
len: 15
abundance: NA
v_gene: TRBV18
CDR3aa: CASSTTVYSGNTIYF

j_gene: TRBJ2-7
len: 14
abundance: NA
v_gene: TRBV23-1
CDR3aa: CASSQLGGAYEQYF